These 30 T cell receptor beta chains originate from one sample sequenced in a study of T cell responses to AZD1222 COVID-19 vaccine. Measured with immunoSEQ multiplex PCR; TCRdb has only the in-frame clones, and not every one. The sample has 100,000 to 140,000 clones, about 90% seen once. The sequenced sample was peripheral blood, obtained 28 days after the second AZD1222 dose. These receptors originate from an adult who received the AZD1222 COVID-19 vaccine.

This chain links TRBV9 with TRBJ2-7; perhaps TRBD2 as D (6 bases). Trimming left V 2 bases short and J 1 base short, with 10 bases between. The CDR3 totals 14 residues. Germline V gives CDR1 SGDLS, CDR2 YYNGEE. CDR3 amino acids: CASSVTGDSYEQYF. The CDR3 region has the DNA TGTGCCAGCAGCGTCACGGGGGATTCCTACGAGCAGTACTTC. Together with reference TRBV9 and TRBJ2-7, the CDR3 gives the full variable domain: DSGVTQTPKHLITATGQRVTLRCSPRSGDLSVYWYQQSLDQGLQFLIQYYNGEERAKGNILERFSAQQFPDLHSELNLSSLELGDSALYFCASSVTGDSYEQYFGPGTRLTVT.

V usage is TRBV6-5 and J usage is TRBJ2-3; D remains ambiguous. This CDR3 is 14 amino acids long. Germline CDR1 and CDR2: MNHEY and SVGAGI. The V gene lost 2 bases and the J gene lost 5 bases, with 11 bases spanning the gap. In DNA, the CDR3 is TGTGCCAGCAGTTACGGGCACGCAGGAGATACGCAGTATTTT. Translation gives CASSYGHAGDTQYF.

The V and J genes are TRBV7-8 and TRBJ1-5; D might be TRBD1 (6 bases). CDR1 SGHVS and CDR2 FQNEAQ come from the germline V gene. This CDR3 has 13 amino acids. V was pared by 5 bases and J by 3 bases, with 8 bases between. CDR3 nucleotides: TGTGCCAGCAGCCGACAGGACAATCAGCCCCAGCATTTT. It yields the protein CASSRQDNQPQHF.

CDR3 in DNA: TGTGCCAGCAGCTCCCATTCAGGTTTGTACGAGCAGTACTTC. Translated, it gives CASSSHSGLYEQYF. The chain combines TRBV6-6 with TRBJ2-7, with no clear D. The CDR3 loop spans 14 amino acids. The V and J ends lost 6 bases and 4 bases respectively, with 16 bases between them. Germline values: CDR1 MNHNY, CDR2 SVGAGI (reference sequence).

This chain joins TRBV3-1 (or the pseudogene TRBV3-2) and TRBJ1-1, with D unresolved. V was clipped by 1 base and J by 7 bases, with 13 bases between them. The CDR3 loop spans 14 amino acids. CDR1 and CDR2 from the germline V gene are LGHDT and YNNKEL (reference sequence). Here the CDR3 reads CASSQGRGYSEAFF. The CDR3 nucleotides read TGTGCCAGCAGCCAAGGAAGAGGGTATAGTGAAGCTTTCTTT.

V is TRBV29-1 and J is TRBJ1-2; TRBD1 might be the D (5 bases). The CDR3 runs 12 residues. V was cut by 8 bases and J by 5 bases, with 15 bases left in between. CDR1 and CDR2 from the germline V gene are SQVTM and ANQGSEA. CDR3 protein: CSLTPEGYGYTF. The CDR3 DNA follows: TGCAGCCTTACCCCCGAGGGGTATGGCTACACCTTC.

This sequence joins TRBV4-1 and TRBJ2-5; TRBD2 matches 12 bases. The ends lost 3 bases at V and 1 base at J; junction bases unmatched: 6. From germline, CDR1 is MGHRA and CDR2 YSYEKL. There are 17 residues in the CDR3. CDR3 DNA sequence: TGCGCCAGCAGCCAGGGACCGGGACTAGCGGGCCAAGAGACCCAGTACTTC. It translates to CASSQGPGLAGQETQYF.

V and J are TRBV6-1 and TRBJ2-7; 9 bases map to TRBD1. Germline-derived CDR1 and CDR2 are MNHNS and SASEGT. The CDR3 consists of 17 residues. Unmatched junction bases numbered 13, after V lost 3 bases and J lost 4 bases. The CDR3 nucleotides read TGTGCCAGCAGTGACGGAACAGGGGGCTATAGCGAGTACGAGCAGTACTTC. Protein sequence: CASSDGTGGYSEYEQYF.

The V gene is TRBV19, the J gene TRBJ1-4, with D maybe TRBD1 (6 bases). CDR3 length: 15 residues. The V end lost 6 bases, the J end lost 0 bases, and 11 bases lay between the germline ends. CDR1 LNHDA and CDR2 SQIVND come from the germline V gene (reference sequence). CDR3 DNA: TGTGCCAGTAGGGCAGGGGCTGCAACTAATGAAAAACTGTTTTTT. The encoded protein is CASRAGAATNEKLFF. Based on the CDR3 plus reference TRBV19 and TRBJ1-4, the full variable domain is DGGITQSPKYLFRKEGQNVTLSCEQNLNHDAMYWYRQDPGQGLRLIYYSQIVNDFQKGDIAEGYSVSREKKESFPLTVTSAQKNPTAFYLCASRAGAATNEKLFFGSGTQLSVL.

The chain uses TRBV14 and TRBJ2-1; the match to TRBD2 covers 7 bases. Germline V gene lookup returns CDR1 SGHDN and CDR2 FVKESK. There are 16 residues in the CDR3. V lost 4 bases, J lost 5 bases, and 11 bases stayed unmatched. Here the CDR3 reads CASSRLRLADNNEQFF. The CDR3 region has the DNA TGTGCCAGCAGCCGCCTGAGGCTAGCGGATAACAATGAGCAGTTCTTC.

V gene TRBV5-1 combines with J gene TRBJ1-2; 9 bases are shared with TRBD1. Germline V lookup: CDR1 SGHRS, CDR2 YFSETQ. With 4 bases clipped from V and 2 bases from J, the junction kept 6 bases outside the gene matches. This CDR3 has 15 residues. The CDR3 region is CASSRGQGENYGYTF. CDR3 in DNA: TGCGCCAGCAGCAGGGGACAGGGAGAGAACTATGGCTACACCTTC. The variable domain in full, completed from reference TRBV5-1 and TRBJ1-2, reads KAGVTQTPRYLIKTRGQQVTLSCSPISGHRSVSWYQQTPGQGLQFLFEYFSETQRNKGNFPGRFSGRQFSNSRSEMNVSTLELGDSALYLCASSRGQGENYGYTFGSGTRLTVV.

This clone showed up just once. Here the CDR3 DNA reads TGTGCCAGCAGCCCGACTAGCGTCGTCTACAATGAGCAGTTCTTC. Protein sequence: CASSPTSVVYNEQFF. The chain employs TRBV9 and TRBJ2-1, with 8 bases aligning to TRBD2. Germline loops: CDR1 SGDLS, CDR2 YYNGEE. CDR3 length equals 15 residues. J lost 3 bases, V lost 4 bases, and 6 bases had no gene match. Full variable domain (rest looked up from reference TRBV9 and TRBJ2-1): DSGVTQTPKHLITATGQRVTLRCSPRSGDLSVYWYQQSLDQGLQFLIQYYNGEERAKGNILERFSAQQFPDLHSELNLSSLELGDSALYFCASSPTSVVYNEQFFGPGTRLTVL.

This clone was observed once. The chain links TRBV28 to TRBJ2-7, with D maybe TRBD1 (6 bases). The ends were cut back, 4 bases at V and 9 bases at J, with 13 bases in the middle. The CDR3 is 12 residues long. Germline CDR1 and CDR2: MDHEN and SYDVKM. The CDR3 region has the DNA TGTGCCAGCAGTTCCACAGGGTTTGGGCAGTACTTC. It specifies CASSSTGFGQYF.

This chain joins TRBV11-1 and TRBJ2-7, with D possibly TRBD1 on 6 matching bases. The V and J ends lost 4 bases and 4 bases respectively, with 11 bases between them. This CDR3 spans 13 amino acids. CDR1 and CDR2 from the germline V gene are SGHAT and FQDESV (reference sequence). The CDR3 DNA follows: TGTGCCAGCAGCTGGGGGCTGGCTTACGAGCAGTACTTC. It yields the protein CASSWGLAYEQYF.

The chain's CDR3 is CASSLDRRNEDAQFF. Here the CDR3 DNA reads TGTGCCAGCAGCTTGGACAGACGGAATGAGGATGCGCAGTTCTTC. The chain uses TRBV7-9 and TRBJ2-1, with D possibly being TRBD1 (6 bases). The CDR3 extends over 15 amino acids. With 3 bases removed from V and 12 bases from J, the gap between germline ends came to 21 bases. Germline-derived CDR1 and CDR2 are SEHNR and FQNEAQ (reference sequence).

The CDR3 here is CASSLEGNTIYF. The CDR3 region has the DNA TGCGCCAGCAGCTTGGAAGGAAACACCATATATTTT. The chain employs TRBV5-1 and TRBJ1-3; D gene unclear. Trimming shortened V by 0 bases and J by 4 bases, and 2 bases separated the two germline ends. The germline gives CDR1 SGHRS, CDR2 YFSETQ. This CDR3 spans 12 amino acids.

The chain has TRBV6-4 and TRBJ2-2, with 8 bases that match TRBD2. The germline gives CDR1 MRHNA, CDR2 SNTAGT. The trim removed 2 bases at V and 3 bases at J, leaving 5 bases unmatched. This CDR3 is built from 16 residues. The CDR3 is CASSDGTSGDTGELFF. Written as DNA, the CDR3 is TGTGCCAGCAGTGACGGAACTAGCGGTGACACCGGGGAGCTGTTTTTT.

The CDR3 spells CASSLVGGILSEQFF. In DNA form, the CDR3 reads TGTGCCAGCAGCCTGGTGGGAGGTATTTTGAGTGAGCAGTTCTTC. V is TRBV14 and J is TRBJ2-1, with D possibly matching TRBD2 (6 bases). Germline V lookup: CDR1 SGHDN, CDR2 FVKESK. Trimming pared 4 bases from V and 9 bases from J, leaving 19 bases between. The CDR3 runs to 15 residues.

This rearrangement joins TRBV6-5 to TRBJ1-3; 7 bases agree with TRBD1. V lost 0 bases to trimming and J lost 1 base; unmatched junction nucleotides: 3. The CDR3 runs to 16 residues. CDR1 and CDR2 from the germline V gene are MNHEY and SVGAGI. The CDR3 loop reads CASSYSRGQSGNTIYF. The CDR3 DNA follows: TGTGCCAGCAGTTACTCGAGGGGGCAATCTGGAAACACCATATATTTT.

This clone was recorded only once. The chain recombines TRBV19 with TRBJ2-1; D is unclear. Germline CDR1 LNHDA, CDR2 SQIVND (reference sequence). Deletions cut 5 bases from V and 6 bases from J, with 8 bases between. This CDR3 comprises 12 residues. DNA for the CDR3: TGTGCCAGTAGTCCCGGCCCCAATGAGCAGTTCTTC. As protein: CASSPGPNEQFF.

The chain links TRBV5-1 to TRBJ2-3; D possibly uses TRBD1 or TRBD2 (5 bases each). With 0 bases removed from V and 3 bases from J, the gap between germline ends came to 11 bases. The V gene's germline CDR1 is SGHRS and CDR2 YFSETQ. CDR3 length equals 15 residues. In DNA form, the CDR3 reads TGCGCCAGCAGCTTGGGGGGGACCTTAACAGATACGCAGTATTTT. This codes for CASSLGGTLTDTQYF.

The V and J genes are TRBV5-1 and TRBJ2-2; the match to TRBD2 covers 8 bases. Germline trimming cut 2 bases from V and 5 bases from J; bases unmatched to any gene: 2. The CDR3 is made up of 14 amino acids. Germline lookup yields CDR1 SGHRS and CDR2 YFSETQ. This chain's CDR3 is CASSFVAGTGELFF. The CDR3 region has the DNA TGCGCCAGCAGCTTTGTAGCGGGGACCGGGGAGCTGTTTTTT.

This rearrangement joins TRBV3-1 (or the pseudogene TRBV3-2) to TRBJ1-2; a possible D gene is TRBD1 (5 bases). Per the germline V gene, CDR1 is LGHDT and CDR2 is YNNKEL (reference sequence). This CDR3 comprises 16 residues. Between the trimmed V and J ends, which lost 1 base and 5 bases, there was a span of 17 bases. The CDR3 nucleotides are TGTGCCAGCAGCCAAGGTCTGGGGACGGCGGGATATGGCTACACCTTC. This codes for CASSQGLGTAGYGYTF.

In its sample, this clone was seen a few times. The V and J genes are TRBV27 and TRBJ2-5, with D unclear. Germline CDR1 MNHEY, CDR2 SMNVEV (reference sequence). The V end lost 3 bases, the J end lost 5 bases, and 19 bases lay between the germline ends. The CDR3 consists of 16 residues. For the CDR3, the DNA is TGTGCCAGCAGTTTCTCGACTGCCGGAACCGGGGAGACCCAGTACTTC. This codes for CASSFSTAGTGETQYF.

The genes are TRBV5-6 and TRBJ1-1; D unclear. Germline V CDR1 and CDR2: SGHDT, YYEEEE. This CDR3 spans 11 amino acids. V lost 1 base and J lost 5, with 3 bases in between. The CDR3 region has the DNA TGTGCCAGCAGCTTGAGGACTGAAGCTTTCTTT. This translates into CASSLRTEAFF. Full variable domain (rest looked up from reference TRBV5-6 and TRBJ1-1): DAGVTQSPTHLIKTRGQQVTLRCSPKSGHDTVSWYQQALGQGPQFIFQYYEEEERQRGNFPDRFSGHQFPNYSSELNVNALLLGDSALYLCASSLRTEAFFGQGTRLTVV.

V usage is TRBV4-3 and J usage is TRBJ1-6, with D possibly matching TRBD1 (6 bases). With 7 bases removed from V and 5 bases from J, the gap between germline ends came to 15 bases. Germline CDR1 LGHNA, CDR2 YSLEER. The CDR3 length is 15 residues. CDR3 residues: CASKPGAGNNSPLHF. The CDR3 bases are TGCGCCAGCAAACCGGGGGCAGGAAATAATTCACCCCTCCACTTT.

CDR3 sequence reads: CASSWEVTVPGGYTF. The CDR3 bases are TGTGCCAGCAGCTGGGAGGTGACGGTCCCAGGGGGCTACACCTTC. The chain links TRBV5-8 to TRBJ1-2, with D tentatively TRBD1 (5 bases). The V end lost 3 bases, the J end lost 8 bases, and 20 bases lay between the germline ends. This CDR3 has 15 residues. CDR1 and CDR2 from the germline V gene are SGHTS and YDEGEE.

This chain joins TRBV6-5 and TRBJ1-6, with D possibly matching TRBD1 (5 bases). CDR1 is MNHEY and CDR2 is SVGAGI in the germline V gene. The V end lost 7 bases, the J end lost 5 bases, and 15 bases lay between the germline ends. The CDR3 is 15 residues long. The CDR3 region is CASTRRGGDNSPLHF. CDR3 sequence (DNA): TGTGCCAGCACTAGACGAGGAGGGGATAATTCACCCCTCCACTTT.

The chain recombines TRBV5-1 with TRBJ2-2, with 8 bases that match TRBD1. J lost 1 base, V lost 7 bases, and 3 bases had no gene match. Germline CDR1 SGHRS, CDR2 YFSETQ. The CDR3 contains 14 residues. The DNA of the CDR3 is TGCGCCAGCTCGGACAGGGTGAACACCGGGGAGCTGTTTTTT. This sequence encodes CASSDRVNTGELFF.

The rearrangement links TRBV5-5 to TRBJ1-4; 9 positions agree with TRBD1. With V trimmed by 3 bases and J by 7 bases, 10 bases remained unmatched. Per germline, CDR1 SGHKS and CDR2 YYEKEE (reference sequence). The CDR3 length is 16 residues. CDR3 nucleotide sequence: TGTGCCAGCAGCTCCATCACGACAGGGGGTGGTGAAAAACTGTTTTTT. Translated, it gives CASSSITTGGGEKLFF.